A selection of T cell receptor beta chains follows, all from one sample in a study of T-cell memory formation after mild COVID-19. TCRdb passed the 5' RACE reads through MiXCR, listing each CDR3 protein once. Of roughly 310,000 distinct CDR3 sequences listed, roughly 15% are singletons. Sequencing was carried out using PBMCs or a T cell subset sorted from them (not recorded which). The receptor source for this set is a man between 18 and 35 years old who had mild COVID-19 (a few samples of this study predate the infection). Cell type and time point are not known. CDR3s include the opening cysteine and the closing phenylalanine or tryptophan. The D gene is left open where the match is weak. Clone size is not always given. Where it is, it says once, few, many or a class for expanded clones.

>TRBV18|NA|TRBJ1-5|NA
CASSPGRDQPQHF
TGTGCCAGCTCACCAGGGAGGGATCAGCCCCAGCATTTT
>TRBV20-1|few|TRBJ1-6|NA
CSARQGSYNSPLHF
TGCAGTGCTAGGCAGGGCTCCTATAATTCACCCCTCCACTTT
>TRBV28|few|TRBJ2-1|NA
CASLSAIINEQFF
TGTGCCAGCTTATCGGCAATTATCAATGAGCAGTTCTTC
>TRBV6-5|many|TRBJ2-7|NA
CASSSTPALSYEQYF
TGTGCCAGCAGTTCGACTCCAGCCCTCTCCTACGAGCAGTACTTC
>TRBV4-3|few|TRBJ1-2|NA
CASSQDVRVGGYTF
TGCGCCAGCAGCCAAGACGTCAGGGTAGGAGGCTACACCTTC
>TRBV3-1|few|TRBJ2-3|NA
CASSQLGSTDTQYF
TGTGCCAGCAGCCAACTAGGGAGCACAGATACGCAGTATTTT
>TRBV3-1|NA|TRBJ2-5|NA
CASSQETKGASETQYF
TGTGCCAGCAGCCAAGAGACTAAAGGAGCGTCAGAGACCCAGTACTTC
>TRBV28|NA|TRBJ1-2|NA
CASSFSQVPYGYTF
TGTGCCAGCAGTTTTTCCCAGGTCCCCTATGGCTACACCTTC
>TRBV4-3|few|TRBJ1-1|NA
CASSVVGRAVTEAFF
TGCGCCAGCAGCGTAGTAGGACGGGCCGTCACTGAAGCTTTCTTT
>TRBV24-1|few|TRBJ1-5|NA
CATGDSYSNQPQHF
TGTGCCACCGGGGACTCCTATAGCAATCAGCCCCAGCATTTT
>TRBV12-3/TRBV12-4|few|TRBJ1-3|TRBD1
CASSKRQGPGNTIYF
TGTGCCAGCAGTAAGAGACAGGGGCCCGGAAACACCATATATTTT
>TRBV6-2/TRBV6-3|few|TRBJ2-5|TRBD1
CASSYPRQGRGQETQYF
TGTGCCAGCAGTTACCCCCGACAGGGGCGCGGACAAGAGACCCAGTACTTC
>TRBV6-2/TRBV6-3|NA|TRBJ2-3|NA
CASSYGGLGDTQYF
TGTGCCAGCAGTTATGGGGGGCTAGGAGATACGCAGTATTTT
>TRBV5-1|NA|TRBJ2-3|NA
CASSFKRGTSSTDTQYF
TGCGCCAGCAGCTTCAAGAGGGGGACTTCTAGCACAGATACGCAGTATTTT
>TRBV15|few|TRBJ1-1|NA
CATSRARAGTEAFF
TGTGCCACCAGCAGAGCCCGGGCGGGGACTGAAGCTTTCTTT
>TRBV11-2|many|TRBJ2-3|TRBD2
CASSEGTSGGDTQYF
TGTGCCAGCTCTGAGGGGACTAGCGGGGGTGATACGCAGTATTTT
>TRBV5-1|many|TRBJ1-1|NA
CASSLLQGNTEAFF
TGCGCCAGCAGCCTCCTTCAGGGGAACACTGAAGCTTTCTTT
>TRBV7-2|NA|TRBJ2-7|NA
CASLGGANPYEQYF
TGTGCCAGCCTGGGGGGGGCCAATCCCTACGAGCAGTACTTC
>TRBV7-2|NA|TRBJ1-1|NA
CASSLDFRARWDTEAFF
TGTGCCAGCAGCTTAGATTTCAGGGCGAGGTGGGACACTGAAGCTTTCTTT
>TRBV5-1|many|TRBJ2-5|NA
CASSLAEETQYF
TGTGCCAGCAGTTTGGCGGAAGAGACCCAGTACTTC
>TRBV12-3/TRBV12-4|few|TRBJ2-5|NA
CASSKRVLLYQETQYF
TGTGCCAGCAGTAAGAGGGTCCTCCTGTACCAAGAGACCCAGTACTTC
>TRBV4-3|many|TRBJ2-1|NA
CASSQDSSGGYNEQFF
TGCGCCAGCAGCCAAGATTCCAGCGGAGGTTACAATGAGCAGTTCTTC
>TRBV19|few|TRBJ2-5|NA
CASSFGGRGETQYF
TGTGCCAGTAGTTTCGGCGGACGAGGAGAGACCCAGTACTTC
>TRBV5-1|NA|TRBJ1-2|NA
CASSSGRTALSNYGYTF
TGCGCCAGCAGCTCTGGGCGGACAGCTCTTTCGAACTATGGCTACACCTTC
>TRBV5-1|many|TRBJ2-1|TRBD2
CASSPWGGNNEQFF
TGCGCCAGTAGCCCTTGGGGGGGGAACAATGAGCAGTTCTTC
>TRBV4-1|few|TRBJ2-7|NA
CASSQERGSSYEQYF
TGCGCCAGCAGCCAAGAGCGGGGTAGCTCCTACGAGCAGTACTTC
>TRBV20-1|few|TRBJ2-1|TRBD1
CSFNSGGSYNEQFF
TGCAGTTTCAATTCAGGGGGCTCCTACAATGAGCAGTTCTTC
>TRBV6-1|NA|TRBJ2-3|TRBD2
CATRPIAGDLPQYF
TGTGCCACCCGACCTATCGCGGGGGACCTTCCGCAGTATTTT
>TRBV27|few|TRBJ2-7|NA
CASSFYPNYEQYF
TGTGCCAGCAGTTTTTATCCCAACTACGAGCAGTACTTC
>TRBV7-9|many|TRBJ2-1|NA
CASSLEPYQYEQFF
TGTGCCAGCAGCTTAGAACCCTATCAGTATGAGCAGTTCTTC
>TRBV6-2/TRBV6-3|few|TRBJ2-1|NA
CASTPSAYNEQFF
TGTGCCAGCACTCCATCCGCCTACAATGAGCAGTTCTTC
>TRBV7-2|few|TRBJ1-4|NA
CASSSSGNNQNWHEKLFF
TGTGCCAGCAGCTCATCCGGAAATAACCAGAACTGGCATGAAAAACTGTTTTTT
>TRBV7-3|NA|TRBJ1-2|TRBD1
CASSWGTGSSRGYTF
TGTGCCAGCAGCTGGGGGACAGGTTCTTCCCGTGGCTACACCTTC
>TRBV5-1|few|TRBJ2-1|NA
CASILSYNEQFF
TGCGCCAGCATCCTCTCCTACAATGAGCAGTTCTTC
>TRBV20-1|NA|TRBJ1-2|NA
CSARNGGSYGYTF
TGCAGTGCTAGAAACGGGGGGAGCTATGGCTACACCTTC
>TRBV27|few|TRBJ2-3|NA
CASSRTGRADTQYF
TGTGCCAGCAGTCGTACAGGGAGGGCAGATACGCAGTATTTT
>TRBV2|few|TRBJ1-5|TRBD1
CASSRVAGGVQPQHF
TGTGCCAGCAGCCGGGTGGCAGGGGGCGTTCAGCCCCAGCATTTT
>TRBV7-2|NA|TRBJ1-2|NA
CASCPTGGYGYTF
TGTGCCAGCTGCCCTACGGGGGGCTATGGCTACACCTTC
>TRBV7-6|NA|TRBJ2-3|NA
CAISFWEKGGYTDTQYF
TGTGCCATCAGCTTCTGGGAGAAGGGGGGCTACACAGATACGCAGTATTTT
>TRBV4-2|NA|TRBJ2-1|TRBD1
CASSQDAAGGNDEQFF
TGTGCCAGCAGCCAAGATGCCGCAGGGGGAAACGATGAGCAGTTCTTC
>TRBV7-2|few|TRBJ1-1|NA
CASSFQGPDTEAFF
TGTGCCAGCAGCTTCCAGGGGCCGGACACTGAAGCTTTCTTT
>TRBV2|NA|TRBJ2-1|NA
CASSDLGVRYNEQFF
TGTGCCAGCAGTGACTTAGGGGTGCGGTACAATGAGCAGTTCTTC
>TRBV5-1|few|TRBJ2-3|NA
CASSHRATDTQYF
TGCGCCAGCAGCCATAGGGCCACAGATACGCAGTATTTT
>TRBV24-1|many|TRBJ2-1|NA
CATSVAGNFEQFF
TGTGCCACCAGTGTGGCAGGGAATTTTGAGCAGTTCTTC
>TRBV20-1|NA|TRBJ2-2|TRBD2
CSARGLAGARETGELFF
TGCAGTGCTAGGGGACTAGCGGGGGCCAGGGAAACCGGGGAGCTGTTTTTT
>TRBV20-1|NA|TRBJ1-5|NA
CSAKTAPNQPQHF
TGCAGTGCTAAAACCGCTCCAAATCAGCCCCAGCATTTT
>TRBV10-3|NA|TRBJ2-3|NA
CAISESGGGGRLPAYTQYF
TGTGCCATCAGTGAGTCGGGAGGCGGGGGCCGATTACCCGCATATACGCAGTATTTT
>TRBV5-1|few|TRBJ2-1|TRBD2
CASSLLSSGGSYNEQFF
TGCGCCAGCAGCTTGTTGAGTAGCGGGGGGTCCTACAATGAGCAGTTCTTC
>TRBV18|few|TRBJ2-3|NA
CASSPITGRADTQYF
TGTGCCAGCTCACCGATAACGGGGCGCGCAGATACGCAGTATTTT
>TRBV12-3/TRBV12-4|NA|TRBJ2-7|TRBD2
CASSPLGGVASYEQYF
TGTGCCAGCAGTCCCCTGGGGGGGGTAGCCTCCTACGAGCAGTACTTC
>TRBV20-1|few|TRBJ2-2|NA
CSARIPGAGHTGELFF
TGCAGTGCTAGAATCCCCGGGGCAGGGCACACCGGGGAGCTGTTTTTT
>TRBV24-1|NA|TRBJ2-5|NA
CATSDFYGGRSQETQYF
TGTGCCACCAGTGATTTTTATGGGGGGCGATCTCAAGAGACCCAGTACTTC
>TRBV2|NA|TRBJ2-5|NA
CASSEALLQETQYF
TGTGCCAGCAGTGAAGCTCTCTTACAAGAGACCCAGTACTTC
>TRBV7-2|many|TRBJ2-7|TRBD1
CASSLVSGQGYEQYF
TGTGCCAGCAGCTTAGTTTCGGGACAGGGGTACGAGCAGTACTTC
>TRBV6-5|many|TRBJ2-2|TRBD2
CASSRTSGGANTGELFF
TGTGCCAGCAGCCGGACTAGCGGGGGGGCGAACACCGGGGAGCTGTTTTTT
>TRBV7-6|NA|TRBJ2-2|NA
CASSVGPVWRAGELFF
TGTGCCAGCAGCGTAGGCCCGGTTTGGAGGGCCGGGGAGCTGTTTTTT
>TRBV6-5|NA|TRBJ1-1|NA
CASSLFGTEAFF
TGTGCCAGCAGCTTGTTCGGAACTGAAGCTTTCTTT
>TRBV9|medium-sized|TRBJ2-1|NA
CASSGMTSEQFF
TGTGCCAGCAGCGGGATGACTTCCGAGCAGTTCTTC
>TRBV30|NA|TRBJ2-3|NA
CAWSSGNTDTQYF
TGTGCCTGGAGTTCAGGGAACACAGATACGCAGTATTTT